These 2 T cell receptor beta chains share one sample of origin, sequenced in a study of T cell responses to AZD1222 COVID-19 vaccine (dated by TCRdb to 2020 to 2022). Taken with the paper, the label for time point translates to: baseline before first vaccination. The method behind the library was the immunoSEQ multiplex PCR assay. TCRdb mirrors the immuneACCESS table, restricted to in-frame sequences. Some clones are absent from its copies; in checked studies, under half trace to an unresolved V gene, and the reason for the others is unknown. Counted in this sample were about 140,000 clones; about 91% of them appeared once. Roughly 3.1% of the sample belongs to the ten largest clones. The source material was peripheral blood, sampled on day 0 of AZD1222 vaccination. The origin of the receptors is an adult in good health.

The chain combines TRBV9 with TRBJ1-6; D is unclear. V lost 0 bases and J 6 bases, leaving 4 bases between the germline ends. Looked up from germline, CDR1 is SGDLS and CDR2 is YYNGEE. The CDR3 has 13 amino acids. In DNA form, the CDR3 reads TGTGCCAGCAGCGTAGGGGCTAATTCACCCCTCCACTTT. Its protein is CASSVGANSPLHF.

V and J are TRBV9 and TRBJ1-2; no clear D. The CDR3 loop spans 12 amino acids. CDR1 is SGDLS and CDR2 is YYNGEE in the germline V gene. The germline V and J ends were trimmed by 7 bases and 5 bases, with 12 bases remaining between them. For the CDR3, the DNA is TGTGCCAGCGGAATGCCCGCATATGGCTACACCTTC. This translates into CASGMPAYGYTF.